This entry describes one TCR beta chain. The data were obtained in a study of blood T cell repertoires in COVID-19. For the study at large: T cells, B-cell-depleted T cells, or PBMCs provided the cDNA or gDNA that served as material.

Germline assignment: CDR1 GTSNPN and CDR2 SVGIG (reference sequence). Trimming took 2 bases from V and 5 from J, leaving 12 bases between them. The CDR3 consists of 13 residues. Measured with immunoSEQ multiplex PCR; TCRdb has only the in-frame clones, and not every one. The repertoire has fewer than 300,000 clones, around 87% of them found once; the top ten carry over 2%. Material for sequencing was peripheral blood. The J gene is TRBJ1-2, the V gene TRBV30, with D unresolved. This sequence originates from a woman between 50 and 59 years old with acute or convalescent COVID-19. CDR3 sequence reads: CAWSYNRNYGYTF. The DNA for the CDR3 is TGTGCCTGGAGTTATAACAGAAATTATGGCTACACCTTC.